This TCR beta chain was profiled in a study of blood T cell repertoires in COVID-19. Study details: T cells, B-cell-depleted T cells, or PBMCs supplied cDNA or gDNA.

Produced via immunoSEQ multiplex PCR; TCRdb's table is partial and in-frame only. Here the sample spans about 76,000 clones, less than 90% being singletons. The ends lost 1 base at V and 8 bases at J; junction bases unmatched: 5. The CDR3 covers 16 residues. Germline CDR1 reads MGHRA; CDR2 reads YSYEKL. J is TRBJ1-6 and V is TRBV4-1; 10 bases agree with TRBD1. This TCR was sampled from a human donor in a cohort sampled during active COVID-19. The sequenced sample consisted of peripheral blood. The CDR3 sequence is CASSQAPGQGHSPLHF. The CDR3 bases are TGCGCCAGCAGCCAAGCCCCGGGACAGGGGCATTCACCCCTCCACTTT.